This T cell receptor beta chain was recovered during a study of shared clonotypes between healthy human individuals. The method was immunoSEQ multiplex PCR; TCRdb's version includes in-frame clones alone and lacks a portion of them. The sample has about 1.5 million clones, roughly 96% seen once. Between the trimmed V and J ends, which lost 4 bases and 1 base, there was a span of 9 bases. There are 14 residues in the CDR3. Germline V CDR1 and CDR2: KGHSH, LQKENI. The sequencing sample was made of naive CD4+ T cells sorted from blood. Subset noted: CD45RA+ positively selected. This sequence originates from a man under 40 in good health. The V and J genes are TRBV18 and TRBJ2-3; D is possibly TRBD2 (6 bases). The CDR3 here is CASSLSSGTDTQYF. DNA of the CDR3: TGTGCCAGCTCACTTTCTAGCGGCACAGATACGCAGTATTTT.